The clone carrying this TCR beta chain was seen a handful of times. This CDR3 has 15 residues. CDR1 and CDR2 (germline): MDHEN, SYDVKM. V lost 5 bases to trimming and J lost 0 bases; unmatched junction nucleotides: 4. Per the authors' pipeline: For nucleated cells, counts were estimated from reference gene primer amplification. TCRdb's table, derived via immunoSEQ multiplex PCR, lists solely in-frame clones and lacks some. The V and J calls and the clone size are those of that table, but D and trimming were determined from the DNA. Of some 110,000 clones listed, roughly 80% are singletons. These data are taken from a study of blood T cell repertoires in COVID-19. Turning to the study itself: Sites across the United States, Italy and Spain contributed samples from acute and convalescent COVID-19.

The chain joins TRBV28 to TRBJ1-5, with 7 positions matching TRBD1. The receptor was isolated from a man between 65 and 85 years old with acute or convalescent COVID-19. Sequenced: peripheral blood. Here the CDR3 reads CASSVGQYSNQPQHF. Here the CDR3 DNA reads TGTGCCAGCAGTGTGGGACAGTATAGCAATCAGCCCCAGCATTTT.